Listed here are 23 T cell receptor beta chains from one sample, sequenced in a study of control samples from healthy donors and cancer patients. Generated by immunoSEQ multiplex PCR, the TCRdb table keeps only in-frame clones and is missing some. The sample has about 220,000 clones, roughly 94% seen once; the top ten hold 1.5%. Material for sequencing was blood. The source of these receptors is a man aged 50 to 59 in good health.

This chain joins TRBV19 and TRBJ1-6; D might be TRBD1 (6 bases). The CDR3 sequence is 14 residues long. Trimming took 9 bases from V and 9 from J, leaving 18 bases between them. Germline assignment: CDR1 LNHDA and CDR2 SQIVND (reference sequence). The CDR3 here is CASIAEQGSSPLHF. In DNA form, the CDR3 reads TGTGCCAGCATTGCGGAGCAGGGGAGTTCACCCCTCCACTTT.

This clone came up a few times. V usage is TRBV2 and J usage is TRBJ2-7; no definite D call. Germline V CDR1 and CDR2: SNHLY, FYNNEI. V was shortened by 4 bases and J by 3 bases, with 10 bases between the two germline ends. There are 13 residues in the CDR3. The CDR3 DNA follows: TGTGCCAGCAGTGTATTACAGATCTACGAGCAGTACTTC. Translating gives CASSVLQIYEQYF.

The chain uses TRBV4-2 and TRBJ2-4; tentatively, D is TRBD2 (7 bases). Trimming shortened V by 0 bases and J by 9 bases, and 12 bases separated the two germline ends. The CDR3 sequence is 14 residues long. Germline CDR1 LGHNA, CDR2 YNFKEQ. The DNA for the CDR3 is TGTGCCAGCAGCCAAGAAGGGGGGAGGGGCATTCAGTACTTC. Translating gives CASSQEGGRGIQYF.

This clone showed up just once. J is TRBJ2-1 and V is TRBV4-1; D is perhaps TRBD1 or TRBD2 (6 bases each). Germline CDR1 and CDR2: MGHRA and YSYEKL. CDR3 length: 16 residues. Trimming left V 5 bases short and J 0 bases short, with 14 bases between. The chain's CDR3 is CASSFGGGSSYNEQFF. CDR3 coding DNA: TGCGCCAGCAGCTTCGGAGGGGGGAGCTCCTACAATGAGCAGTTCTTC.

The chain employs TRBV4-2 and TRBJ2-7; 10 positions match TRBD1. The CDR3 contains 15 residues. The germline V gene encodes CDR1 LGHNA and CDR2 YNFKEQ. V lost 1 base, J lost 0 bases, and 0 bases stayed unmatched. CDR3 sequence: CASSQGDRGSYEQYF. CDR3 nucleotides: TGTGCCAGCAGCCAAGGGGACAGGGGCTCCTACGAGCAGTACTTC.

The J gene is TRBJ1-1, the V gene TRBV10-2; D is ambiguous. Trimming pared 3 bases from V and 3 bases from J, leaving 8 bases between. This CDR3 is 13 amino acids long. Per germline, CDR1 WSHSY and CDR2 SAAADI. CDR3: CASSDRFYTEAFF. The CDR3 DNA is TGCGCCAGCAGTGATAGGTTTTACACTGAAGCTTTCTTT.

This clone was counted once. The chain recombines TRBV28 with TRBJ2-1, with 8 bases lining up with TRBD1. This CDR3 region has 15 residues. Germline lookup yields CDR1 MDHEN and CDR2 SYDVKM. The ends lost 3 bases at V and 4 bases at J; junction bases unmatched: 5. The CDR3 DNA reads TGTGCCAGCAGTTTCGCCGGGACAGGTTACAATGAGCAGTTCTTC. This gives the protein CASSFAGTGYNEQFF.

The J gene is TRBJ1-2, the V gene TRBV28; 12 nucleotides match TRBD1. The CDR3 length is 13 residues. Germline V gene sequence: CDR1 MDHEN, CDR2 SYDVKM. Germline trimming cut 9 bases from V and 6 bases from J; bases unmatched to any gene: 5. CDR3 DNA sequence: TGTGCCAGTGGGGACAGGGGGCCTGATGGCTACACCTTC. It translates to CASGDRGPDGYTF.

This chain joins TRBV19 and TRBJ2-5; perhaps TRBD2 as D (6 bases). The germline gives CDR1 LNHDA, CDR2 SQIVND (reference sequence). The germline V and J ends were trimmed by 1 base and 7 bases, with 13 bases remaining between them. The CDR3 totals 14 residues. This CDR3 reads CASSIVGGDGTQYF. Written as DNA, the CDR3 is TGTGCCAGTAGTATAGTAGGCGGGGATGGGACCCAGTACTTC.

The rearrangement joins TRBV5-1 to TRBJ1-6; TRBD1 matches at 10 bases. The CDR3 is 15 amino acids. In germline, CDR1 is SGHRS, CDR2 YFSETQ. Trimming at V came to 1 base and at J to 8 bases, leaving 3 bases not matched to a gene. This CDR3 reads CASSLHGQGDSPLHF. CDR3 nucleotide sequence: TGCGCCAGCAGCTTGCACGGACAGGGGGATTCACCCCTCCACTTT.

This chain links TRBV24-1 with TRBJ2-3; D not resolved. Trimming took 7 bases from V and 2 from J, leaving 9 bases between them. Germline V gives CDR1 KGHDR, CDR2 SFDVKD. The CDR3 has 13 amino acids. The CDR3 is CATSRAITDTQYF. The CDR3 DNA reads TGTGCCACCAGCCGGGCCATCACAGATACGCAGTATTTT.

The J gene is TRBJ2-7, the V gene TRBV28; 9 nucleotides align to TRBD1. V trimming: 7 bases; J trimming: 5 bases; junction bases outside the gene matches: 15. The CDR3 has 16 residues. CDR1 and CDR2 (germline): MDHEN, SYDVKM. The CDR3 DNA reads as TGTGCCAGCATGGGCTCGCGCGGGACAGGGCGGCACGAGCAGTACGTC. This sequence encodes CASMGSRGTGRHEQYV.

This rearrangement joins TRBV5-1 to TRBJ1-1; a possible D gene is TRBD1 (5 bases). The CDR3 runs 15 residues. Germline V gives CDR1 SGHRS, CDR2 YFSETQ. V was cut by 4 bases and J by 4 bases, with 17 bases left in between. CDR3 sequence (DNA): TGCGCCAGCAGCCCTGGGACTGCCCAGGGCACTGAAGCTTTCTTT. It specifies CASSPGTAQGTEAFF.

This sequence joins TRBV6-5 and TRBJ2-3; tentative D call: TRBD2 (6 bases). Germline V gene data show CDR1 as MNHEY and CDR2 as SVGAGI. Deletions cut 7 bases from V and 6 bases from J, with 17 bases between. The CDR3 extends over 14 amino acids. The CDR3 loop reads CASTLGRTGDTQYF. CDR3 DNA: TGTGCCAGCACCTTAGGGAGGACTGGGGATACGCAGTATTTT.

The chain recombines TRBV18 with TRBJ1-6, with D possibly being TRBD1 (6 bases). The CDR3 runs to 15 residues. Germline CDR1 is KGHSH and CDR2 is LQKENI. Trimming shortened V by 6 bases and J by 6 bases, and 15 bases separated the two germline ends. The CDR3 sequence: CASSETGAGNSPLHF. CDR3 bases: TGTGCCAGCTCGGAGACGGGGGCGGGTAATTCACCCCTCCACTTT.

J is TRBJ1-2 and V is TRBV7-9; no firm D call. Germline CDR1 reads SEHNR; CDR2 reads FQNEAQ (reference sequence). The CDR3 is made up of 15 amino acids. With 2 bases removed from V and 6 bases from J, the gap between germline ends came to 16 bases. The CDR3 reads CASSLSNGGLHGYTF. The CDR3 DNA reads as TGTGCCAGCAGCTTAAGTAATGGAGGGCTCCATGGCTACACCTTC.

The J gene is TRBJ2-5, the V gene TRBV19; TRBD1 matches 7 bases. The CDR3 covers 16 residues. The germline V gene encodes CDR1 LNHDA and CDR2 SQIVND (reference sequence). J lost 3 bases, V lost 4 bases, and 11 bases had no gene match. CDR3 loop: CASSRGSGTAEETQYF. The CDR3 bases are TGTGCCAGTAGTAGGGGGTCTGGGACAGCCGAAGAGACCCAGTACTTC.

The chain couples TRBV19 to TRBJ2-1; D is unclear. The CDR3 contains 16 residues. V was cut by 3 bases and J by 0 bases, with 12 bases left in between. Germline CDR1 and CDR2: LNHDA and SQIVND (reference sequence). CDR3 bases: TGTGCCAGTAGTATGGCTTACCCAAGCTCCTACAATGAGCAGTTCTTC. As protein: CASSMAYPSSYNEQFF.

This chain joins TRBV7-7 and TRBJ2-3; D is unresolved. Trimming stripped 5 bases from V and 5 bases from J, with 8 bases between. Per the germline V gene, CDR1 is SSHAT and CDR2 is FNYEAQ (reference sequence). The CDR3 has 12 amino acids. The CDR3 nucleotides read TGTGCCAGCAGCCCGAATCGAGATACGCAGTATTTT. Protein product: CASSPNRDTQYF.

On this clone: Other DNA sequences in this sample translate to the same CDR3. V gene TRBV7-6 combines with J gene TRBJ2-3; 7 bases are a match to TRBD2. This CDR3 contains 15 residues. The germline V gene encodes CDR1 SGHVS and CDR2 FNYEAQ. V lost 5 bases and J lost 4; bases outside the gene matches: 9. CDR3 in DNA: TGTGCCAGCAGCCCGAGGACTAGTGGGGCAGATACGCAGTATTTT. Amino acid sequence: CASSPRTSGADTQYF. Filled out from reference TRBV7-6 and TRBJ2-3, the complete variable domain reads GAGVSQSPRYKVTKRGQDVALRCDPISGHVSLYWYRQALGQGPEFLTYFNYEAQQDKSGLPNDRFSAERPEGSISTLTIQRTEQRDSAMYRCASSPRTSGADTQYFGPGTRLTVL.

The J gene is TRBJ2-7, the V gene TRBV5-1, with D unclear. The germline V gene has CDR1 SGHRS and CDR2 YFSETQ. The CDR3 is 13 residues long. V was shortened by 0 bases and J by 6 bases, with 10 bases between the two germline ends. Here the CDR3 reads CASSLVVGCEQYF. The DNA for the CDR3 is TGCGCCAGCAGCTTGGTCGTGGGGTGCGAGCAGTACTTC.

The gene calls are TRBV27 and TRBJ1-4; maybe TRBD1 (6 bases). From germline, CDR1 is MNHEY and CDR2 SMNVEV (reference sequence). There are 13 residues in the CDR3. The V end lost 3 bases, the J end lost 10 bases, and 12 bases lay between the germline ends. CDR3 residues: CASSLIQGRKLFF. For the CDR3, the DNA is TGTGCCAGCAGTTTGATACAGGGCAGAAAACTGTTTTTT.

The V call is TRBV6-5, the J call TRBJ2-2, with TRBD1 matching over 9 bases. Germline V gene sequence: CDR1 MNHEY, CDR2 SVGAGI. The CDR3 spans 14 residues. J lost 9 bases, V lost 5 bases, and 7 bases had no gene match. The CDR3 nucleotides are TGTGCCAGCAGTCGGGACAGGGCAAGTAGGGAGCTGTTTTTT. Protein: CASSRDRASRELFF.